The clone carrying this TCR beta chain was counted a few times. No antigen is known for it. The sample is drawn from a study of CD8 T cells in ankylosing spondylitis. TCRdb re-called the 5' RACE reads with MiXCR, one entry per CDR3 protein. The sample has approximately 300,000 distinct CDR3 sequences; roughly 8% are singletons. Regarding the study as a whole: Made up of roughly 8 highly homologous variants, a TCR beta motif appeared characteristic of ankylosing spondylitis blood.

This CDR3 is built from 14 residues. Germline CDR1 and CDR2: SNHLY and FYNNEI. The V and J ends lost 3 bases and 2 bases respectively, with 5 bases between them. Material: blood, either unsorted or a sorted T cell fraction (not recorded which). The chain combines TRBV2 with TRBJ2-6, with D tentatively TRBD2 (5 bases). This clonotype originated in a male donor with ankylosing spondylitis. CDR3 sequence reads: CASSERAGANVLTF. The CDR3 coding sequence is TGTGCCAGCAGTGAGAGGGCTGGGGCCAACGTCCTGACTTTC.